One T cell receptor beta chain is described in this entry. Its antigen is unidentified. With 5 bases removed from V and 7 bases from J, the gap between germline ends came to 15 bases. The CDR3 sequence is 15 residues long. Germline CDR1 reads MNHEY; CDR2 reads SMNVEV (reference sequence). This table comes from immunoSEQ multiplex PCR, and its TCRdb copy is limited to in-frame clones, with some not included. This sample yields about 41,000 clones, of which roughly 95% are seen a single time; about 0.55% belongs to the top ten. The source of the sample is a study of graft-versus-host responses after intestinal transplantation. Study context: Transplants given to recipients were multivisceral, liver-intestinal, or isolated intestinal. Recipients uniformly received anti-thymocyte globulin induction, followed by tacrolimus and steroids for approximately 3 years.

General study findings and limits: With peak circulating GvH clone levels came an association with early post-transplant HvG declines. GvH clones occurred in recipient marrow; some first appeared in ileum or blood.

The source material was unstimulated CD8+ T cells sorted from spleen or lymph node cells, sampled before transplant. The TCR sequence derives from a human donor who was the organ donor for an intestinal transplant. The chain uses TRBV27 and TRBJ1-6; no clear D. DNA for the CDR3: TGTGCCAGCAGTCAACGCGGAGGGTCCAATTCACCCCTCCACTTT. It is translated as CASSQRGGSNSPLHF.